This TCR beta chain was profiled in a study of CD8 T cells in ankylosing spondylitis. Scientists made TCR beta libraries using quantitative 5'-RACE with molecular barcodes. TCRdb passed the 5' RACE reads through MiXCR, listing each CDR3 protein once. The data show about 130,000 distinct CDR3 sequences, approximately 10% seen once. This clonotype was seen ten or more times. This CDR3 has 14 amino acids. Losses at the gene ends were 0 bases for V and 2 bases for J; bases not matched to a gene: 1. The V gene's germline CDR1 is SGHRS and CDR2 YFSETQ. The sample comprised blood, either unsorted or a sorted T cell fraction (not recorded which). The V gene is TRBV5-1, the J gene TRBJ2-7; 8 bases fit TRBD2. The sequence was collected from a male donor with ankylosing spondylitis or in good health (not recorded which). The CDR3 loop reads CASSLGSGTYEQYF. The CDR3 nucleotides are TGCGCCAGCAGCTTGGGTAGCGGGACCTACGAGCAGTACTTC.